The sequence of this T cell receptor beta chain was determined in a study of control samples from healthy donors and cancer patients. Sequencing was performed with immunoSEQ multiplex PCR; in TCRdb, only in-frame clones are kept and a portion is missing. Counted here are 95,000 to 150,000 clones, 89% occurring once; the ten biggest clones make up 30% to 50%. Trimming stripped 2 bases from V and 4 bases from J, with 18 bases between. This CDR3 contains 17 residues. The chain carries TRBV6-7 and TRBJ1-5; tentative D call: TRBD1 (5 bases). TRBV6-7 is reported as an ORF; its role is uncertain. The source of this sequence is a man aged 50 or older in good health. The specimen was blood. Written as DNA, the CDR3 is TGTGCCAGCAGTTACCCCTTCGGGCAGGGTGGGAATCAGCCCCAGCATTTT. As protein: CASSYPFGQGGNQPQHF.